The T cell receptor beta chain under discussion was sequenced for a study of blood T cell repertoires in COVID-19. Study summary: Donors in the United States, Italy and Spain gave samples during acute or convalescent COVID-19.

Assay used: immunoSEQ multiplex PCR; TCRdb lists only in-frame clones, some missing. The sample holds around 92,000 clones; around 84% are singletons and the top ten take around 13%. The origin of this receptor is a woman between 55 and 75 years old in a cohort sampled during active or convalescent COVID-19. Sequencing input: peripheral blood.

The CDR3 DNA follows: TGTGCCAGCAGCCTGGGTAACAGAGATACGCAGTATTTT. It specifies CASSLGNRDTQYF. The gene calls are TRBV11-2 and TRBJ2-3; unclear D gene. The germline gives CDR1 SGHAT, CDR2 FQNNGV. Trimming took 5 bases from V and 5 from J, leaving 11 bases between them. There are 13 residues in the CDR3.